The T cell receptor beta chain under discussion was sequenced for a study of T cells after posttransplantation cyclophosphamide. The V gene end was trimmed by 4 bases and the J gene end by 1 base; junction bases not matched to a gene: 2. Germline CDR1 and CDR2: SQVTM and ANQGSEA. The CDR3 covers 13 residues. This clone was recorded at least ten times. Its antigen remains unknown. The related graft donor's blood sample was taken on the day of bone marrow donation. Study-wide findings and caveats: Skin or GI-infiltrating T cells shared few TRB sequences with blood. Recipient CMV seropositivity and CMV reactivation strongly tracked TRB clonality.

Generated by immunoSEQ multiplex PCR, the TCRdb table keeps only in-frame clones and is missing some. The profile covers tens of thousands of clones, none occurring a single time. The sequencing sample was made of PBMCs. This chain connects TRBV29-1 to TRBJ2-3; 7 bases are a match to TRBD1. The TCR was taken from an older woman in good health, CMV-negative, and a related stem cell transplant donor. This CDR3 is CSVGTGRTDTQYF. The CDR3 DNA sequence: TGCAGCGTTGGGACAGGCCGCACAGATACGCAGTATTTT.